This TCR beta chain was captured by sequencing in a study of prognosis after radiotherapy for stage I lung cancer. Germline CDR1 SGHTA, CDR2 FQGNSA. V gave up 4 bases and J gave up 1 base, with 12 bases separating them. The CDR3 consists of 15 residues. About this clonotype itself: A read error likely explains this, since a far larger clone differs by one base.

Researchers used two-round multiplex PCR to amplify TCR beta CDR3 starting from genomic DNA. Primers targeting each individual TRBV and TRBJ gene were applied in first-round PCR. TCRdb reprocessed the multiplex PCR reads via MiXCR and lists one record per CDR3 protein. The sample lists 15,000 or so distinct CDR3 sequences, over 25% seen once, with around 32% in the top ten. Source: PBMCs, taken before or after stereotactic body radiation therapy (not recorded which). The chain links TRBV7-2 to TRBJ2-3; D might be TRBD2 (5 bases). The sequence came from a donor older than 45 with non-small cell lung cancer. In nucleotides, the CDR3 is TGTGCCAGCAGCTCTGGAGCGGAAGGCACAGATACGCAGTATTTT. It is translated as CASSSGAEGTDTQYF.